This TCR beta chain was profiled in a study of CD8 T cells in Susac syndrome. The CDR3 covers 16 residues. Germline CDR1 SGDLS, CDR2 YYNGEE. V lost 4 bases, J lost 3 bases, and 20 bases lay in between. After extraction with the RNeasy kit, roughly 0.45 to 1 ug of the RNA was reverse transcribed using random hexamers. One entry per CDR3 protein, called by TCRdb with MiXCR from the immunoSEQ multiplex PCR reads. The sample has a few hundred thousand distinct CDR3 sequences; more than 75% are singletons. V gene TRBV9 combines with J gene TRBJ2-7, with TRBD2 as a possible D gene (6 bases). This TCR derives from a human donor with multiple sclerosis. The sample consisted of CD8+ T cells from PBMCs. The CDR3 DNA is TGTGCCAGCAGCCCTACCGGGAGAAGGATCAACTACGAGCAGTACTTC. The encoded protein is CASSPTGRRINYEQYF. The full variable domain, in which reference TRBV9 and TRBJ2-7 provide the parts outside the CDR3, is DSGVTQTPKHLITATGQRVTLRCSPRSGDLSVYWYQQSLDQGLQFLIQYYNGEERAKGNILERFSAQQFPDLHSELNLSSLELGDSALYFCASSPTGRRINYEQYFGPGTRLTVT.